What follows are 24 T cell receptor beta chains derived from one specimen sequenced in a study of shared clonotypes between healthy human individuals. The naive CD8 fraction comprised CD45RO-negative cells positively selected for CCR7 and excluded terminally differentiated effector memory CD45RA+ cells. Measured with immunoSEQ multiplex PCR; TCRdb has only the in-frame clones, and not every one. Of 1.5 million to 2.5 million clones in the sample, roughly 94% were seen once. The sample taken for sequencing was naive CD8+ T cells sorted from blood. The source is a man younger than 30 in good health.

V usage is TRBV5-4 and J usage is TRBJ1-3; the D is unclear. Per germline, CDR1 SGHNT and CDR2 YYREEE (reference sequence). The CDR3 totals 15 residues. Trimming left V 2 bases short and J 0 bases short, with 9 bases between. CDR3 amino acids: CASSFARSSGNTIYF. The CDR3 nucleotides read TGTGCCAGCAGCTTCGCCAGGAGCTCTGGAAACACCATATATTTT. Full variable domain (remainder filled in from reference TRBV5-4 and TRBJ1-3): ETGVTQSPTHLIKTRGQQVTLRCSSQSGHNTVSWYQQALGQGPQFIFQYYREEENGRGNFPPRFSGLQFPNYSSELNVNALELDDSALYLCASSFARSSGNTIYFGEGSWLTVV.

The rearrangement uses TRBV30 and TRBJ2-1; 10 nucleotides line up with TRBD2. This CDR3 has 16 amino acids. The germline gives CDR1 GTSNPN, CDR2 SVGIG (reference sequence). Losses at the gene ends were 2 bases for V and 4 bases for J; bases not matched to a gene: 8. The CDR3 DNA reads as TGTGCCTGGAGTCGGACGCTAGCGGGGGTATACAATGAGCAGTTCTTC. Protein: CAWSRTLAGVYNEQFF.

This sequence joins TRBV2 and TRBJ2-3; D possibly corresponds to TRBD1 (6 bases). Per the germline V gene, CDR1 is SNHLY and CDR2 is FYNNEI. The CDR3 has 14 amino acids. V lost 1 base to trimming and J lost 5 bases, with 10 bases between them. The CDR3 protein is CASSEVGAIDTQYF. The CDR3 nucleotides are TGTGCCAGCAGTGAAGTGGGGGCAATAGATACGCAGTATTTT.

The V call is TRBV6-5, the J call TRBJ1-4, with D tentatively TRBD1 (6 bases). V lost 2 bases and J 7 bases, leaving 11 bases between the germline ends. The CDR3 runs 14 residues. The germline gives CDR1 MNHEY, CDR2 SVGAGI. In nucleotides, the CDR3 is TGTGCCAGCAGTTACGGGAGGGGGAGTGAAAAACTGTTTTTT. Its protein product is CASSYGRGSEKLFF.

The chain links TRBV29-1 to TRBJ2-3; 8 bases are a match to TRBD1. Trimming cost V 4 bases and J 4 bases; bases outside gene matches: 16. Germline V gene sequence: CDR1 SQVTM, CDR2 ANQGSEA. This CDR3 spans 17 amino acids. The CDR3 bases are TGCAGCGTTGCCTCTGTGACAGGGGAAGTGTATGCAGATACGCAGTATTTT. Translating gives CSVASVTGEVYADTQYF.

The genes are TRBV6-1 and TRBJ2-7; D is perhaps TRBD1 or TRBD2 (5 bases each). Germline V lookup: CDR1 MNHNS, CDR2 SASEGT. The V gene lost 2 bases and the J gene lost 0 bases, with 17 bases spanning the gap. The CDR3 is 17 amino acids. CDR3 bases: TGTGCCAGCAGTGAACTCTTGGGGGTCTTAAGCTCCTACGAGCAGTACTTC. It yields the protein CASSELLGVLSSYEQYF.

The chain uses TRBV5-1 and TRBJ1-2; 7 bases agree with TRBD1. CDR3 length equals 15 residues. From germline, CDR1 is SGHRS and CDR2 YFSETQ. V lost 0 bases to trimming and J lost 2 bases; unmatched junction nucleotides: 4. CDR3 coding DNA: TGCGCCAGCAGCTTGGGGCAGGGGGTAAACTATGGCTACACCTTC. This encodes CASSLGQGVNYGYTF.

Points on this clone: Mismatch with germline at one junction end may stem from a read error. The chain carries TRBV7-7 and TRBJ1-6; TRBD1 matches at 9 bases. Germline-derived CDR1 and CDR2 are SSHAT and FNYEAQ (reference sequence). CDR3 length: 16 amino acids. CDR3 in DNA: TGTGCTAGCAGTTACCTCCGGGACAGGGATTATTCACCCCTCCACTTT. Protein: CASSYLRDRDYSPLHF.

As regards this clone: Other DNA variants within this sample encode the same CDR3. The rearrangement joins TRBV7-6 to TRBJ2-7; maybe TRBD2 (5 bases). The CDR3 contains 13 residues. The V end lost 5 bases, the J end lost 4 bases, and 12 bases lay between the germline ends. Germline-derived CDR1 and CDR2 are SGHVS and FNYEAQ. In DNA form, the CDR3 reads TGTGCCAGCAGCCTCGGGGAGAGTTACGAGCAGTACTTC. Translated, it gives CASSLGESYEQYF.

Regarding this clone: This CDR3 is also generated by other DNA sequences in the sample. The chain couples TRBV27 to TRBJ2-7; 9 bases are shared with TRBD1. This CDR3 is built from 15 residues. Unmatched junction bases numbered 2, after V lost 2 bases and J lost 0 bases. Germline CDR1 is MNHEY and CDR2 is SMNVEV (reference sequence). CDR3 coding DNA: TGTGCCAGCAGTTTAACAGGGGGCAGCTCCTACGAGCAGTACTTC. Protein sequence: CASSLTGGSSYEQYF.

This clone was detected once. The V gene is TRBV6-6, the J gene TRBJ1-3; D gene unclear. CDR1 and CDR2 from the germline V gene are MNHNY and SVGAGI (reference sequence). The CDR3 runs 14 residues. With 8 bases removed from V and 3 bases from J, the gap between germline ends came to 14 bases. The CDR3 region is CASEGSGLGNTIYF. The CDR3 region has the DNA TGTGCCAGCGAGGGATCCGGACTTGGAAACACCATATATTTT.

A single count supports this clone. The chain joins TRBV7-9 to TRBJ2-5; D may be TRBD1 (6 bases). There are 13 residues in the CDR3. Trimming pared 5 bases from V and 5 bases from J, leaving 12 bases between. Germline lookup yields CDR1 SEHNR and CDR2 FQNEAQ (reference sequence). The chain's CDR3 is CASSPTGTETQYF. In DNA, the CDR3 is TGTGCCAGCAGCCCAACAGGGACCGAGACCCAGTACTTC.

This chain links TRBV5-6 with TRBJ1-5; D is ambiguous. The V gene lost 4 bases and the J gene lost 8 bases, with 28 bases spanning the gap. CDR3 length: 18 residues. Per the germline V gene, CDR1 is SGHDT and CDR2 is YYEEEE. The CDR3 region has the DNA TGTGCCAGCAGCACGTCCCGTCACCGGGCCCCCGGCGAGGAGCCCCAGCATTTT. It is translated as CASSTSRHRAPGEEPQHF.

The chain recombines TRBV11-2 with TRBJ2-1; no firm D call. V shed 4 bases and J shed 7 bases, with 11 bases lying between them. Germline V lookup: CDR1 SGHAT, CDR2 FQNNGV. This CDR3 is built from 13 residues. DNA of the CDR3: TGTGCCAGCAGCTATCCGAATCGGAATGAGCAGTTCTTC. Translation gives CASSYPNRNEQFF. Together with reference TRBV11-2 and TRBJ2-1, the CDR3 gives the full variable domain: EAGVAQSPRYKIIEKRQSVAFWCNPISGHATLYWYQQILGQGPKLLIQFQNNGVVDDSQLPKDRFSAERLKGVDSTLKIQPAKLEDSAVYLCASSYPNRNEQFFGPGTRLTVL.

The genes are TRBV13 and TRBJ2-5; D may match TRBD1 or TRBD2 (5 bases each). The ends were cut back, 5 bases at V and 4 bases at J, with 8 bases in the middle. Germline V CDR1 and CDR2: PRHDT, FYEKMQ (reference sequence). CDR3 length equals 12 residues. The CDR3 bases are TGTGCCAGCAGCCCCGGGGCAGAGACCCAGTACTTC. This sequence encodes CASSPGAETQYF.

In regard to this clone: Other DNA sequences in this specimen translate into the identical CDR3. The chain employs TRBV28 and TRBJ1-1; D remains unclear. The CDR3 sequence is 11 residues long. The ends were cut back, 6 bases at V and 4 bases at J, with 6 bases in the middle. The germline V gene has CDR1 MDHEN and CDR2 SYDVKM. DNA for the CDR3: TGTGCCAGCAGCCTTTCCACTGAAGCTTTCTTT. Protein sequence: CASSLSTEAFF.

The rearrangement links TRBV4-1 to TRBJ2-7; D unresolved. Trimming stripped 1 base from V and 3 bases from J, with 10 bases between. The germline V gene encodes CDR1 MGHRA and CDR2 YSYEKL. The CDR3 is 14 residues long. The CDR3 loop reads CASSQALQSYEQYF. CDR3 coding DNA: TGCGCCAGCAGCCAAGCACTACAAAGCTACGAGCAGTACTTC.

Comments on this clone: This CDR3 is also generated by other DNA sequences in the sample. V usage is TRBV5-4 and J usage is TRBJ1-1; D not certain. There are 11 residues in the CDR3. Trimming removed 4 bases at V and 1 base at J, with 2 bases between. Germline loops: CDR1 SGHNT, CDR2 YYREEE (reference sequence). For the CDR3, the DNA is TGTGCCAGCAGCGGGAACACTGAAGCTTTCTTT. It codes for CASSGNTEAFF.

Comments on this clone: Other DNA sequences in this specimen translate into the identical CDR3. The CDR3 reads CASSEDGVSYNEQFF. The CDR3 DNA reads TGTGCCAGCAGTGAGGACGGGGTCTCCTACAATGAGCAGTTCTTC. The chain is built from TRBV2 and TRBJ2-1; the D gene is possibly TRBD2 (5 bases). V gave up 3 bases and J gave up 0 bases, with 9 bases separating them. There are 15 residues in the CDR3. The germline CDR1 and CDR2 sequences are SNHLY and FYNNEI.

The V gene is TRBV2, the J gene TRBJ2-2; TRBD2 aligns across 8 bases. CDR3 length: 15 residues. V dropped 7 bases and J dropped 5; count of bases not matched to a gene: 9. Germline assignment: CDR1 SNHLY and CDR2 FYNNEI. The CDR3 sequence: CASINPGGGTGELFF. Here the CDR3 DNA reads TGTGCCAGCATAAATCCCGGGGGGGGAACCGGGGAGCTGTTTTTT.

CDR3 coding DNA: TGTGCCAGCAGCTTAGTGACAGGGATCACTGAAGCTTTCTTT. Its translation is CASSLVTGITEAFF. The chain combines TRBV11-2 with TRBJ1-1, with 7 bases that match TRBD1. Germline CDR1 is SGHAT and CDR2 is FQNNGV. Trimming removed 1 base from V and 4 bases from J; junction bases left unmatched: 3. This CDR3 comprises 14 residues. The complete variable domain, with remaining parts taken from reference TRBV11-2 and TRBJ1-1, reads EAGVAQSPRYKIIEKRQSVAFWCNPISGHATLYWYQQILGQGPKLLIQFQNNGVVDDSQLPKDRFSAERLKGVDSTLKIQPAKLEDSAVYLCASSLVTGITEAFFGQGTRLTVV.

As for this clone: The sample contains more than one DNA sequence encoding this CDR3. The V call is TRBV6-5, the J call TRBJ1-1; D possibly corresponds to TRBD1 (6 bases). The germline gives CDR1 MNHEY, CDR2 SVGAGI. V was pared by 5 bases and J by 0 bases, with 10 bases between. This CDR3 region has 14 residues. The CDR3 sequence: CASSPRGLNTEAFF. In nucleotides, the CDR3 is TGTGCCAGCAGTCCAAGGGGGTTGAACACTGAAGCTTTCTTT.

The chain's CDR3 is CASSLVEGYEQYF. DNA of the CDR3: TGTGCCAGCAGCTTAGTTGAGGGATACGAGCAGTACTTC. This chain connects TRBV7-2 to TRBJ2-7; possibly TRBD2 for D (5 bases). Germline V gene sequence: CDR1 SGHTA, CDR2 FQGNSA. V shed 1 base and J shed 4 bases, with 8 bases lying between them. The CDR3 sequence is 13 residues long.

This clone has a handful of counts. The chain links TRBV27 to TRBJ1-2; D call uncertain. The CDR3 sequence is 12 residues long. CDR1 is MNHEY, CDR2 SMNVEV, per germline (reference sequence). V was cut by 5 bases and J by 4 bases, with 8 bases left in between. CDR3 in DNA: TGTGCCAGCAGTAGCGGACCCTATGGCTACACCTTC. Protein product: CASSSGPYGYTF.